The 25 T cell receptor beta chains listed next were all sequenced from one sample in a study of identical twins. TCRdb itself ran the 5' RACE reads through MiXCR, one entry per CDR3 protein. The table has about 18,000 distinct CDR3 sequences, just under 70% seen once. The sequenced sample consisted of memory (CD45RO+) T cells sorted from blood. The receptors were sampled from a woman aged 18-29 years in good health. This table probably holds off-target reads from a library built for another chain.

The rearrangement uses TRBV2 and TRBJ2-6, with 8 bases matching TRBD2. V lost 5 bases and J lost 2; bases outside the gene matches: 8. The CDR3 sequence is 17 residues long. Per the germline V gene, CDR1 is SNHLY and CDR2 is FYNNEI. The CDR3 loop reads CASSRSIAGTGANVLTF. CDR3 coding DNA: TGTGCCAGCAGTCGTTCCATAGCGGGAACTGGGGCCAACGTCCTGACTTTC.

This chain uses TRBV5-5 with TRBJ2-1; D is uncertain. CDR3 length equals 13 residues. V lost 0 bases to trimming and J lost 6 bases, with 7 bases between them. Germline V gene data show CDR1 as SGHKS and CDR2 as YYEKEE (reference sequence). CDR3 residues: CASSLASINEQFF. The DNA of the CDR3 is TGTGCCAGCAGCTTGGCCAGTATCAATGAGCAGTTCTTC.

The chain has TRBV29-1 and TRBJ2-5; the match to TRBD1 covers 8 bases. CDR3 size: 13 residues. The J segment lost 5 bases and the V segment lost 3 bases, leaving 5 bases of the junction unmatched. Germline V gene sequence: CDR1 SQVTM, CDR2 ANQGSEA. The CDR3 loop reads CSVDPTGEETQYF. The CDR3 DNA sequence: TGCAGCGTTGACCCGACAGGGGAGGAGACCCAGTACTTC.

DNA of the CDR3: TGTGCCAGCAGTTACGAAGGGACCGAGGGCGAAGAGACCCAGTACTTC. Encoded protein: CASSYEGTEGEETQYF. The chain joins TRBV6-5 to TRBJ2-5; D is tentatively TRBD1 or TRBD2 (5 bases each). The germline V gene encodes CDR1 MNHEY and CDR2 SVGAGI. Trimming pared 2 bases from V and 3 bases from J, leaving 16 bases between. The CDR3 is 16 residues long.

This clonotype appeared a few times. The CDR3 region has the DNA TGTGCCATCAGTGGGAGCGGAGGGGAGACCCAGTACTTC. Protein product: CAISGSGGETQYF. V gene TRBV10-3 combines with J gene TRBJ2-5; maybe TRBD2 (6 bases). V was pared by 4 bases and J by 5 bases, with 11 bases between. The germline V gene has CDR1 ENHRY and CDR2 SYGVKD. This CDR3 has 13 residues.

In its sample, this clonotype was seen once. The rearrangement uses TRBV10-1 and TRBJ1-1; 9 positions match TRBD1. This CDR3 has 15 residues. The germline gives CDR1 WNHNN, CDR2 SYGVQD (reference sequence). V was clipped by 2 bases and J by 4 bases; unmatched bases: 5. As DNA, the CDR3 is TGCGCCAGCAGTGAGCTTATGACAGGGGGCACTGAAGCTTTCTTT. As protein: CASSELMTGGTEAFF.

The chain carries TRBV6-2 or TRBV6-3 and TRBJ2-1, with 7 positions matching TRBD2. The germline V gene has CDR1 MNHEY and CDR2 SVGEGT. The CDR3 has 14 residues. Germline trimming cut 8 bases from V and 2 bases from J; bases unmatched to any gene: 6. The CDR3 loop reads CASRWLAAYNEQFF. The CDR3 DNA reads TGTGCCAGCCGGTGGCTAGCGGCCTACAATGAGCAGTTCTTC.

This clonotype was counted a few times. The chain is built from TRBV29-1 and TRBJ2-7; the D gene is possibly TRBD2 (5 bases). Germline CDR1 reads SQVTM; CDR2 reads ANQGSEA. With 2 bases removed from V and 5 bases from J, the gap between germline ends came to 7 bases. The CDR3 has 11 residues. CDR3 nucleotides: TGCAGCGTTGAACTAGCCCACGAGCAGTACTTC. Translation gives CSVELAHEQYF.

This chain uses TRBV2 with TRBJ1-2; D gene unclear. Looked up from germline, CDR1 is SNHLY and CDR2 is FYNNEI. The CDR3 extends over 14 amino acids. Trimming took off 6 bases at V and 4 bases at J, with 15 bases between the two ends. The CDR3 nucleotides are TGTGCCAGCAGCCAACGTACAGCGATCTATGGCTACACCTTC. The encoded protein is CASSQRTAIYGYTF.

V and J are TRBV18 and TRBJ2-7, with D possibly being TRBD1 (6 bases). V lost 4 bases, J lost 0 bases, and 10 bases lay in between. CDR3 length equals 14 residues. Germline V gene sequence: CDR1 KGHSH, CDR2 LQKENI. CDR3 sequence: CASSRQGSSYEQYF. The CDR3 DNA is TGTGCCAGCTCACGGCAGGGGAGCTCCTACGAGCAGTACTTC.

V is TRBV3-1 and J is TRBJ1-1; TRBD1 aligns across 7 bases. Germline lookup yields CDR1 LGHDT and CDR2 YNNKEL (reference sequence). This CDR3 has 14 amino acids. Trimming took 4 bases from V and 5 from J; bases not matched to a gene: 7. The CDR3 here is CASSLSRQGTEAFF. CDR3 bases: TGTGCCAGCAGCCTTTCGCGACAGGGTACTGAAGCTTTCTTT.

The chain's CDR3 is CASNKDAPHNEQFF. The CDR3 DNA reads TGTGCCAGCAATAAGGACGCACCACACAATGAGCAGTTCTTC. V usage is TRBV2 and J usage is TRBJ2-1, with D unclear. Deletions cut 7 bases from V and 5 bases from J, with 15 bases between. CDR1 is SNHLY, CDR2 FYNNEI, per germline. The CDR3 loop spans 14 amino acids.

The chain has TRBV2 and TRBJ2-1, with D possibly called TRBD1 or TRBD2 (5 bases each). This CDR3 is built from 14 residues. The germline V gene encodes CDR1 SNHLY and CDR2 FYNNEI. V gave up 3 bases and J gave up 8 bases, with 14 bases separating them. The CDR3 here is CASSEWQGSDEQFF. CDR3 in DNA: TGTGCCAGCAGTGAGTGGCAGGGTAGCGATGAGCAGTTCTTC. Variable domain in full (rest from reference TRBV2 and TRBJ2-1): EPEVTQTPSHQVTQMGQEVILRCVPISNHLYFYWYRQILGQKVEFLVSFYNNEISEKSEIFDDQFSVERPDGSNFTLKIRSTKLEDSAMYFCASSEWQGSDEQFFGPGTRLTVL.

Note on this clonotype: One junction end does not reproduce the germline sequence, and a read error may be involved. V is TRBV7-7 and J is TRBJ1-3; possibly TRBD1 for D (5 bases). Germline V gene sequence: CDR1 SSHAT, CDR2 FNYEAQ (reference sequence). The CDR3 runs 15 residues. The DNA for the CDR3 is TGTGCTAGCAGCTCCGGGGCCGACTCTGGAAACACCATATATTTT. The encoded protein is CASSSGADSGNTIYF.

The rearrangement uses TRBV2 and TRBJ2-2, with D unclear. Trimming shortened V by 5 bases and J by 3 bases, and 10 bases separated the two germline ends. Per the germline V gene, CDR1 is SNHLY and CDR2 is FYNNEI. The CDR3 sequence is 14 residues long. CDR3 sequence (DNA): TGTGCCAGCAGTCAAAACCAATACACCGGGGAGCTGTTTTTT. It is translated as CASSQNQYTGELFF.

The chain carries TRBV29-1 and TRBJ2-6; D could derive from TRBD1 or TRBD2 (6 bases each). Germline assignment: CDR1 SQVTM and CDR2 ANQGSEA. The CDR3 is made up of 16 amino acids. The V and J ends lost 1 base and 3 bases respectively, with 13 bases between them. This chain's CDR3 is CSVEGPRGRGANVLTF. The CDR3 region has the DNA TGCAGCGTTGAAGGGCCCCGGGGGCGTGGGGCCAACGTCCTGACTTTC. The full variable domain, completed using reference TRBV29-1 and TRBJ2-6, is SAVISQKPSRDICQRGTSLTIQCQVDSQVTMMFWYRQQPGQSLTLIATANQGSEATYESGFVIDKFPISRPNLTFSTLTVSNMSPEDSSIYLCSVEGPRGRGANVLTFGAGSRLTVL.

This chain links TRBV18 with TRBJ2-7, with TRBD2 matching 10 bases. CDR1 KGHSH and CDR2 LQKENI come from the germline V gene. V was clipped by 0 bases and J by 4 bases; unmatched bases: 3. The CDR3 totals 15 residues. The CDR3: CASSPPGLAMYEQYF. The CDR3 DNA reads TGTGCCAGCTCACCACCGGGACTAGCGATGTACGAGCAGTACTTC.

The rearrangement joins TRBV6-2 or TRBV6-3 to TRBJ2-1; no definite D call. The CDR3 has 11 amino acids. Trimming shortened V by 10 bases and J by 3 bases, and 7 bases separated the two germline ends. The germline V gene has CDR1 MNHEY and CDR2 SVGEGT. The CDR3 DNA reads TGTGCCACCGGAAACTACAATGAGCAGTTCTTC. It specifies CATGNYNEQFF.

The rearrangement joins TRBV7-1 to TRBJ2-1; 7 bases map to TRBD2. TRBV7-1 is an open reading frame, and its role is uncertain. Losses at the gene ends were 6 bases for V and 6 bases for J; bases not matched to a gene: 11. The CDR3 is 15 residues long. CDR3 bases: TGTGCCAGCAGTGCCGGGGCGGGAGCCGGCAATGAGCAGTTCTTC. Amino acids: CASSAGAGAGNEQFF.

The genes are TRBV18 and TRBJ2-1, with TRBD2 matching 9 bases. The J segment lost 8 bases and the V segment lost 3 bases, leaving 14 bases of the junction unmatched. CDR1 is KGHSH, CDR2 LQKENI, per germline. There are 17 residues in the CDR3. CDR3 DNA: TGTGCCAGCTCACCGACCGGTAGCGGGAGCTACAGGGATGAGCAGTTCTTC. This sequence encodes CASSPTGSGSYRDEQFF.

The rearrangement joins TRBV4-2 to TRBJ2-7; TRBD2 agrees at 8 bases. The germline V gene has CDR1 LGHNA and CDR2 YNFKEQ. The ends lost 0 bases at V and 2 bases at J; junction bases unmatched: 12. This CDR3 contains 18 residues. The CDR3: CASSQDRRTYSGTYEQYF. The DNA for the CDR3 is TGTGCCAGCAGCCAAGACCGAAGAACTTATAGCGGGACCTACGAGCAGTACTTC.

A remark on this clonotype: A junction end diverges from the germline sequence, so it may reflect a read error. The J gene is TRBJ2-5, the V gene TRBV7-7; D not certain. Germline lookup yields CDR1 SSHAT and CDR2 FNYEAQ (reference sequence). This CDR3 is 14 amino acids long. DNA of the CDR3: TGTGCTAGCAGCTTAGATTCGTCCCAGACAACCCAGTACTTC. Encoded protein: CASSLDSSQTTQYF.

This clonotype was counted a single time. The CDR3 region is CSVDGRGGDTQYF. CDR3 nucleotides: TGCAGCGTTGACGGCAGGGGTGGAGATACGCAGTATTTT. V usage is TRBV29-1 and J usage is TRBJ2-3; a weak D match, TRBD1 (6 bases). The CDR3 length is 13 residues. Germline V lookup: CDR1 SQVTM, CDR2 ANQGSEA. With 3 bases removed from V and 5 bases from J, the gap between germline ends came to 12 bases.

This clonotype was seen a handful of times. The chain recombines TRBV12-3 or TRBV12-4 with TRBJ2-7; D uncertain. This CDR3 has 13 amino acids. Trimming left V 6 bases short and J 1 base short, with 10 bases between. The DNA of the CDR3 is TGTGCCAGCAGGCTGGACGGATCCTACGAGCAGTACTTC. This sequence encodes CASRLDGSYEQYF.

The rearrangement joins TRBV5-6 to TRBJ2-5; 9 bases map to TRBD1. Per the germline V gene, CDR1 is SGHDT and CDR2 is YYEEEE. After removal of 3 bases from V and 4 bases from J, the junction contained 7 bases not matched to a gene. The CDR3 loop spans 15 amino acids. Here the CDR3 DNA reads TGTGCCAGCAGCTGGCTTGCGACAGGGGGAGAGACCCAGTACTTC. Its protein is CASSWLATGGETQYF.